This TCR beta chain is drawn from a study of T cells expressing NK-cell markers. Study at large: The TCR beta repertoires were obtained from sorted CD3+CD56+NKG2C+, CD3+CD56+NKG2C- and CD3+CD56-NKG2C+ T cells. Study-wide findings and caveats: In a few donors, dominant clonotypes made up roughly 25-60.1% of CD3+CD56-NKG2C+ cells.

5'RACE template switching with UMIs produced the TCR beta cDNA. TCRdb processed the 5' RACE reads again and assigns one entry to each CDR3 protein, with no DNA. The ten top clones account for 7.3%, within a sample of roughly 420,000 distinct CDR3 sequences. CDR3 size: 16 residues. Germline CDR1 MNHEY, CDR2 SVGEGT. Of note for this clonotype: The antigen remains undetermined.

This TCR was sampled from a woman between 18 and 70 years old in good health. The sample consisted of blood T cells: a sorted CD56 or NKG2C T cell subset, CD4+ or CD8+ T cells, or bulk PBMC T cells (not recorded which). The V gene is TRBV6-2 or TRBV6-3, the J gene TRBJ2-7; with no DNA, the TCRdb D assignment of TRBD2 cannot be verified. CDR3 in amino acids: CASSWLAGGDSYEQYF.